The rows below give T cell receptor beta chains drawn from one sample of a study of blood T cell repertoires in COVID-19. Measured with immunoSEQ multiplex PCR; TCRdb has only the in-frame clones, and not every one. Of around 40,000 clones in the sample, around 83% were seen once. Source material: peripheral blood. These receptors were collected from a human donor in a cohort sampled during active COVID-19. CDR3s include the opening cysteine and the closing phenylalanine or tryptophan. A D gene is named only where the DNA matches it firmly. Expanded clones are given a class, and other clones once, few, many or no size at all.

CATSRDRKTGELFF,TGTGCCACCAGCCGGGACAGGAAGACCGGGGAGCTGTTTTTT,TRBJ2-2,TRBV15,NA,TRBD1
CAIRSAGLAGTSGELFF,TGTGCCATCAGATCGGCAGGACTAGCGGGGACCTCCGGGGAGCTGTTTTTT,TRBJ2-2,TRBV10-3,NA,TRBD2
CASSLGQNTDTQYF,TGCGCCAGCAGCTTGGGACAGAACACAGATACGCAGTATTTT,TRBJ2-3,TRBV5-1,NA,NA
CASSLALAGAGSTDTQYF,TGCGCCAGCAGCTTGGCACTAGCGGGGGCCGGATCCACAGATACGCAGTATTTT,TRBJ2-3,TRBV5-1,NA,TRBD2
CASSFSAQGGEKLFF,TGTGCCAGCAGCTTTAGTGCGCAGGGTGGTGAAAAACTGTTTTTT,TRBJ1-4,TRBV3-1/TRBV3-2,NA,NA
CASSPLGDTQYF,TGCGCCAGCAGCCCACTTGGAGATACGCAGTATTTT,TRBJ2-3,TRBV4-1,NA,NA
CASSPDWDGGGQETQYF,TGCGCCAGCAGCCCGGATTGGGACGGGGGAGGCCAAGAGACCCAGTACTTC,TRBJ2-5,TRBV4-1,NA,NA
CATPRGTDTGELFF,TGTGCCACCCCCAGGGGAACGGACACCGGGGAGCTGTTTTTT,TRBJ2-2,TRBV24-1,NA,NA
CASTPAQGRVDTQYF,TGTGCCAGCACCCCGGCGCAGGGGCGGGTAGATACGCAGTATTTT,TRBJ2-3,TRBV7-9,NA,NA
CASSEAGSGNTIYF,TGTGCCAGCAGTGAAGCCGGCTCTGGAAACACCATATATTTT,TRBJ1-3,TRBV6-1,NA,NA
CASSYSGTGIEKLFF,TGTGCCAGCAGTTACTCCGGGACAGGGATTGAAAAACTGTTTTTT,TRBJ1-4,TRBV11-2,NA,TRBD1
CASSESGASGGATDTQYF,TGTGCCAGCAGTGAAAGCGGGGCTAGCGGGGGGGCAACTGATACGCAGTATTTT,TRBJ2-3,TRBV6-1,once,TRBD2
CASIAGQYNPQNTEAFF,TGCGCCAGCATCGCCGGACAGTACAACCCTCAGAACACTGAAGCTTTCTTT,TRBJ1-1,TRBV10-1,NA,NA
CASSPLGGVAKNIQYF,TGTGCCAGCAGCCCCCTCGGAGGAGTAGCCAAAAACATTCAGTACTTC,TRBJ2-4,TRBV7-3,NA,NA
CASSPPLGTGGPPYTQYF,TGTGCCAGCAGCCCCCCGCTGGGGACGGGGGGGCCTCCCTATACGCAGTATTTT,TRBJ2-3,TRBV7-9,NA,TRBD2
CASSQAGAIYGYTF,TGCGCCAGCAGCCAGGCAGGGGCTATCTATGGCTACACCTTC,TRBJ1-2,TRBV4-1,NA,NA
CASREGSYNSPLHF,TGTGCCAGCAGGGAGGGCTCCTATAATTCACCCCTCCACTTT,TRBJ1-6,TRBV5-5,NA,NA
CASSFQTYEQYF,TGTGCCAGCAGCTTCCAGACCTACGAGCAGTACTTC,TRBJ2-7,TRBV7-9,NA,NA
CASSPVPEETQYF,TGTGCCAGTAGTCCGGTCCCGGAAGAGACCCAGTACTTC,TRBJ2-5,TRBV19,NA,NA
CASSPSKNRDTDTQYF,TGTGCCAGCAGCCCCTCCAAAAACCGGGACACAGATACGCAGTATTTT,TRBJ2-3,TRBV7-9,NA,NA
CASSPWLTSSYNEQFF,TGTGCCAGCAGCCCCTGGTTGACTAGCAGTTACAATGAGCAGTTCTTC,TRBJ2-1,TRBV7-3,NA,TRBD2
CATSPESPGQRFNEQFF,TGTGCCACCAGCCCCGAGTCGCCGGGACAAAGGTTTAATGAGCAGTTCTTC,TRBJ2-1,TRBV15,few,NA
CASSPGPGTGFRPSTDTQYF,TGTGCCAGCAGCCCGGGACCCGGGACAGGGTTCCGACCATCCACAGATACGCAGTATTTT,TRBJ2-3,TRBV9,NA,TRBD1
CASSSLGASGANEQFF,TGTGCCAGCAGCTCCCTGGGGGCCTCCGGGGCGAATGAGCAGTTCTTC,TRBJ2-1,TRBV6-2/TRBV6-3,NA,NA
CASSEVEDRTAQYF,TGTGCCAGCAGTGAAGTTGAAGACCGGACAGCGCAGTACTTC,TRBJ2-7,TRBV6-1,NA,NA
CASSLFRGYEQYF,TGTGCCAGCAGCCTCTTTAGAGGGTACGAGCAGTACTTC,TRBJ2-7,TRBV5-5,NA,NA
CATSPDRYNQPQHF,TGTGCCACCTCCCCGGACAGGTACAATCAGCCCCAGCATTTT,TRBJ1-5,TRBV6-5,NA,TRBD1
CASIRDKINTGELFF,TGTGCCAGCATAAGGGACAAGATTAACACCGGGGAGCTGTTTTTT,TRBJ2-2,TRBV2,NA,NA
CASKREANTEAFF,TGTGCCAGCAAGAGGGAGGCGAACACTGAAGCTTTCTTT,TRBJ1-1,TRBV6-4,NA,NA
CASSFRPGTGINEQYF,TGTGCCAGCAGCTTTCGACCCGGGACAGGGATAAACGAGCAGTACTTC,TRBJ2-7,TRBV5-4,NA,TRBD1
CASSAALQGAGDSPLHF,TGTGCCAGCAGTGCCGCCTTACAGGGGGCTGGAGATTCACCCCTCCACTTT,TRBJ1-6,TRBV6-1,few,TRBD1
CASSPQVVQYF,TGTGCCAGCAGTCCACAGGTTGTGCAGTACTTC,TRBJ2-7,TRBV28,NA,NA
CASSLVGGANEKLFF,TGCGCCAGCAGCTTGGTTGGGGGGGCTAACGAAAAACTGTTTTTT,TRBJ1-4,TRBV5-1,once,NA
CATQPPDKGNSPLHF,TGTGCCACCCAACCTCCGGACAAGGGCAATTCACCCCTCCACTTT,TRBJ1-6,TRBV19,NA,NA
CASSQGRRNTEAFF,TGTGCCAGCAGCCAAGGGAGGAGGAACACTGAAGCTTTCTTT,TRBJ1-1,TRBV14,NA,NA
CASATTDQETQYF,TGTGCTAGTGCCACGACAGACCAAGAGACCCAGTACTTC,TRBJ2-5,TRBV12-5,NA,NA
CSALGNEQFF,TGCAGTGCCCTCGGGAATGAGCAGTTCTTC,TRBJ2-1,TRBV20-1,NA,NA
CASSFAGNTGELFF,TGTGCCAGCAGCTTTGCGGGGAACACCGGGGAGCTGTTTTTT,TRBJ2-2,TRBV5-5,NA,NA
CASIKQLPNTGELFF,TGTGCCAGCATTAAACAGCTCCCCAACACCGGGGAGCTGTTTTTT,TRBJ2-2,TRBV2,NA,NA
CASSGQGAGNEQFF,TGCGCCAGCAGTGGACAGGGGGCAGGGAATGAGCAGTTCTTC,TRBJ2-1,TRBV10-1,NA,TRBD1
CASSVGGGANYGYTF,TGTGCCAGCAGTGTGGGAGGGGGAGCTAACTATGGCTACACCTTC,TRBJ1-2,TRBV2,NA,NA
CASSFLRDQETQYF,TGTGCCAGCAGTTTTTTACGGGACCAAGAGACCCAGTACTTC,TRBJ2-5,TRBV27,NA,NA
CASSLSPGTGDEQYF,TGTGCCAGCTCACTAAGTCCCGGGACAGGGGACGAGCAGTACTTC,TRBJ2-7,TRBV18,NA,TRBD1
CARRTELDRSLHF,TGTGCAAGGAGGACGGAACTAGACAGGTCCCTCCACTTT,TRBJ1-6,TRBV12-2,NA,NA
CASSSDNSGANVLTF,TGTGCCAGCAGCTCAGACAACTCTGGGGCCAACGTCCTGACTTTC,TRBJ2-6,TRBV3-1/TRBV3-2,once,NA
CASSPRPRGETQYF,TGTGCCAGTAGTCCTCGACCCAGGGGGGAGACCCAGTACTTC,TRBJ2-5,TRBV19,NA,TRBD1
CASSHSSDRQNTGELFF,TGCGCCAGCAGCCATTCTAGTGACAGGCAGAACACCGGGGAGCTGTTTTTT,TRBJ2-2,TRBV4-1,NA,NA
CASRAGLAGPQNIQYF,TGTGCCAGCAGGGCGGGACTAGCGGGGCCCCAAAACATTCAGTACTTC,TRBJ2-4,TRBV7-2,NA,TRBD2
CASSAQGAGELFF,TGTGCCAGCAGTGCCCAGGGGGCCGGGGAGCTGTTTTTT,TRBJ2-2,TRBV12-3/TRBV12-4,once,TRBD1
CASSLVDSNSPLHF,TGTGCCAGCAGCTTAGTTGACAGTAATTCACCCCTCCACTTT,TRBJ1-6,TRBV11-2,NA,NA
CASRYGWGGQHF,TGTGCCAGCAGATACGGCTGGGGGGGCCAGCATTTT,TRBJ1-5,TRBV11-3,NA,NA
CASSQAPRGAATDTQYF,TGCGCCAGCAGCCAAGCTCCGCGGGGGGCAGCCACAGATACGCAGTATTTT,TRBJ2-3,TRBV4-1,once,TRBD2